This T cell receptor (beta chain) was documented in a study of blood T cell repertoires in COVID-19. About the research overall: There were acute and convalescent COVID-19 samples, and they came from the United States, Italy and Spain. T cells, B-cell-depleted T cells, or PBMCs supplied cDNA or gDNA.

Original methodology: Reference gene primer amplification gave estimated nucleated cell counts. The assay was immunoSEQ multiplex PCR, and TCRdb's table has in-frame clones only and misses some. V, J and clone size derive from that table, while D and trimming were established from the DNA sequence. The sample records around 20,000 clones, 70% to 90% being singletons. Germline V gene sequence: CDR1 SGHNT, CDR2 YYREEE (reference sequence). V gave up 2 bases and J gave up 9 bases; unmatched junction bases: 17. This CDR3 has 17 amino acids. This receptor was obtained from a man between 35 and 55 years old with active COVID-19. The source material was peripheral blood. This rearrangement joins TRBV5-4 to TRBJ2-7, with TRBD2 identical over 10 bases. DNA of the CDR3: TGTGCCAGCAGCTTTTCGTCCCCTAGCGGGAGTTTTAGGGTGCAGTACTTC. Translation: CASSFSSPSGSFRVQYF.